Listed below are T cell receptor beta chains from one sample, sequenced in a study of T cells after somatic rescue of genetic block. The protocol was immunoSEQ multiplex PCR, while the TCRdb copy is restricted to in-frame clones and leaves out a portion. The data show under 15,000 clones, 71% seen once. The sequenced sample was peripheral blood mononuclear cells (PBMCs). All receptors derive from a boy aged 5-17 years. The CDR3 runs from the conserved cysteine through the conserved F or W. The D gene is left open where the match is weak. For some rows the clone size is stated as once, few or many, or as a class when expanded; others skip it.

length: 15
V: TRBV10-3
D: NA
size: NA
J: TRBJ1-3
DNA: TGTGCCATCAGTGAACAAGCCTACTCTGGAAACACCATATATTTT
CDR3: CAISEQAYSGNTIYF

length: 14
V: TRBV5-6
D: NA
size: NA
J: TRBJ2-7
DNA: TGTGCCAGCAGCCGGATGGCAATCTCCTACGAGCAGTACTTC
CDR3: CASSRMAISYEQYF

length: 12
V: TRBV13
D: NA
size: NA
J: TRBJ2-7
DNA: TGTGCCAGCAGTCAACAGAGTGGGGAGCAGTACTTC
CDR3: CASSQQSGEQYF

length: 16
V: TRBV7-9
D: NA
size: few
J: TRBJ2-7
DNA: TGTGCCAGCAGTTTAGGAATAGGGGCACCAATCTACGAGCAGTACTTC
CDR3: CASSLGIGAPIYEQYF

length: 16
V: TRBV5-1
D: TRBD1
size: NA
J: TRBJ1-2
DNA: TGCGCCAGCAGCTTGGCAGGACAGGAAGCTAACTATGGCTACACCTTC
CDR3: CASSLAGQEANYGYTF

length: 16
V: TRBV7-9
D: TRBD1
size: NA
J: TRBJ1-2
DNA: TGTGCCAGCAGCTTTTCAAACTCTGGGACAGCCTGGCGAGGCACCTTC
CDR3: CASSFSNSGTAWRGTF

length: 13
V: TRBV25-1
D: NA
size: NA
J: TRBJ1-1
DNA: TGTGCCAGCAGTGAGGGGGGACGCACTGAAGCTTTCTTT
CDR3: CASSEGGRTEAFF

length: 13
V: TRBV2
D: TRBD2
size: NA
J: TRBJ2-7
DNA: TGTGCCACCCAGCGGGAGGTTTTCTACGAGCAGTACTTC
CDR3: CATQREVFYEQYF

length: 12
V: TRBV28
D: NA
size: NA
J: TRBJ1-1
DNA: TGTGCCAGCAGTTTTTGGAACACTGAAGCTTTCTTT
CDR3: CASSFWNTEAFF

length: 14
V: TRBV6-5
D: NA
size: NA
J: TRBJ1-6
DNA: TGTGCCAGCAGTTACGGGACAAAGAATTCACCCCTCCACTTT
CDR3: CASSYGTKNSPLHF

length: 16
V: TRBV13
D: TRBD1
size: NA
J: TRBJ2-1
DNA: TGTGCCAGCAGCTTACCGCCGGGACAGGGGAAGGATGAGCAGTTCTTC
CDR3: CASSLPPGQGKDEQFF

length: 14
V: TRBV5-6
D: TRBD1
size: NA
J: TRBJ2-5
DNA: TGTGCCAGCAGCTTAGGCAGGGGGCAAGAGACCCAGTACTTC
CDR3: CASSLGRGQETQYF

length: 14
V: TRBV9
D: NA
size: few
J: TRBJ1-1
DNA: TGTGCCAGCAGCCCTAGCGACGGTAACACTGAAGCTTTCTTT
CDR3: CASSPSDGNTEAFF

length: 13
V: TRBV30
D: NA
size: NA
J: TRBJ2-3
DNA: TGTGCCTGGAGTGTAAGGGGCACAGATACGCAGTATTTT
CDR3: CAWSVRGTDTQYF

length: 15
V: TRBV28
D: TRBD1
size: NA
J: TRBJ1-4
DNA: TGTGCCAGCTCCTCGGTAGGGGGCCTTAATGAAAAACTGTTTTTT
CDR3: CASSSVGGLNEKLFF

length: 17
V: TRBV5-1
D: TRBD2
size: NA
J: TRBJ2-3
DNA: TGCGCCAGCAGCTCCCGTCGGACTAGCGGGGGCACAGATACGCAGTATTTT
CDR3: CASSSRRTSGGTDTQYF